Sequencing of this TCR beta chain was carried out in a study of blood T cell repertoires in COVID-19. The germline V gene encodes CDR1 MNHNY and CDR2 SVGAGI (reference sequence). This CDR3 region has 11 residues. V lost 7 bases to trimming and J lost 7 bases, with 10 bases between them. Data came from immunoSEQ multiplex PCR; TCRdb stores just in-frame clones and leaves some out. The sample lists about 240,000 clones, approximately 90% occurring once. The chain couples TRBV6-6 to TRBJ1-2; TRBD1 might be the D (5 bases). The TCR was taken from a woman between 40 and 50 years old who had recovered from COVID-19. The sample comprised peripheral blood. CDR3 residues: CASKGSGGYTF. CDR3 DNA: TGTGCCAGCAAGGGGTCGGGTGGCTACACCTTC.